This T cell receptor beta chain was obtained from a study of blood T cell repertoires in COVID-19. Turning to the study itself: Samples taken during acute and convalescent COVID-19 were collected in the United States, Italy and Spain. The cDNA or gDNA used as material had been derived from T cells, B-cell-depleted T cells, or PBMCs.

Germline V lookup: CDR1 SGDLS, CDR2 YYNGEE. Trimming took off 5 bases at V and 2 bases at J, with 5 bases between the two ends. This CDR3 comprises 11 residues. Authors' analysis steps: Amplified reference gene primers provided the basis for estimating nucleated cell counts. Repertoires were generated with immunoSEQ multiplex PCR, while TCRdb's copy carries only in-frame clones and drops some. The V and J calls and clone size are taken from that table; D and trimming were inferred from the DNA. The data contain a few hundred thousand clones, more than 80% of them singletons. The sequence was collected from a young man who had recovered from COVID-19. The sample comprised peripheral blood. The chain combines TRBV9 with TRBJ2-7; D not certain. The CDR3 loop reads CASSLTYEQYF. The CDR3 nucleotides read TGTGCCAGCAGTCTTACCTACGAGCAGTACTTC.